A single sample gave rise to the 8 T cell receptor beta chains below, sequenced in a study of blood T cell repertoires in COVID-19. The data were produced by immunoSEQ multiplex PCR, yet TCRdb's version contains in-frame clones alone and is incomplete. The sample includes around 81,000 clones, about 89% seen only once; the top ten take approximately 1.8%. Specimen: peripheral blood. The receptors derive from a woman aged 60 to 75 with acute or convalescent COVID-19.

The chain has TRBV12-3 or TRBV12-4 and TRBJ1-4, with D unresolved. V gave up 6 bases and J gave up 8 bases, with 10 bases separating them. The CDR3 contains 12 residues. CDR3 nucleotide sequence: TGTGCCAGCAGCCGGTCCGGGGAAAAACTGTTTTTT. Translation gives CASSRSGEKLFF.

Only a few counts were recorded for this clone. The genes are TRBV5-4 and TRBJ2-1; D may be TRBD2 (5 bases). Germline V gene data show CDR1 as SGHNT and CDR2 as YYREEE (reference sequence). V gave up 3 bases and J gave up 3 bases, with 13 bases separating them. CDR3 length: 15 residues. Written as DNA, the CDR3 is TGTGCCAGCAGCTCTTACCCGGCGGGCTACAATGAGCAGTTCTTC. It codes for CASSSYPAGYNEQFF.

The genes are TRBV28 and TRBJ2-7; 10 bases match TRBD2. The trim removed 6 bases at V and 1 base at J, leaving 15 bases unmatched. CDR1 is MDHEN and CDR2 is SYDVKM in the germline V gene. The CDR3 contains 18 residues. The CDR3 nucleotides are TGTGCCAGCAGAACTAGCGGGATAGGCAAAAAGGTATCCTACGAGCAGTACTTC. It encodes CASRTSGIGKKVSYEQYF.

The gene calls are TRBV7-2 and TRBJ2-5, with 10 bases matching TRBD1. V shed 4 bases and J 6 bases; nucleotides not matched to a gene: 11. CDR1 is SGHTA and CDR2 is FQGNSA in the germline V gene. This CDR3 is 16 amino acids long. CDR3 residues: CASSSALTGGAQTQYF. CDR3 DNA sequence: TGTGCCAGCAGCTCTGCTCTGACAGGGGGCGCACAGACCCAGTACTTC. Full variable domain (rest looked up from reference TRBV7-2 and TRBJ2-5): GAGVSQSPSNKVTEKGKDVELRCDPISGHTALYWYRQSLGQGLEFLIYFQGNSAPDKSGLPSDRFSAERTGGSVSTLTIQRTQQEDSAVYLCASSSALTGGAQTQYFGPGTRLLVL.

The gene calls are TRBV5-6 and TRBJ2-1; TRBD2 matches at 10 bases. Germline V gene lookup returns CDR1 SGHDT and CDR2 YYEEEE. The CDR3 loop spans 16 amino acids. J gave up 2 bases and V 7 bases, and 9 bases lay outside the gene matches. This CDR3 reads CASSRLAGVTYNEQFF. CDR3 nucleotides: TGTGCCAGCTCCCGGCTAGCGGGAGTAACCTACAATGAGCAGTTCTTC.

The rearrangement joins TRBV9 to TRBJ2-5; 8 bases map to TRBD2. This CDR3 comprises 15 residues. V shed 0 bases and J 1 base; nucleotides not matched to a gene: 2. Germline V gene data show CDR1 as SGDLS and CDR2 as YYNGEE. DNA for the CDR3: TGTGCCAGCAGCGTAGACGCGGGGGGCCAAGAGACCCAGTACTTC. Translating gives CASSVDAGGQETQYF.

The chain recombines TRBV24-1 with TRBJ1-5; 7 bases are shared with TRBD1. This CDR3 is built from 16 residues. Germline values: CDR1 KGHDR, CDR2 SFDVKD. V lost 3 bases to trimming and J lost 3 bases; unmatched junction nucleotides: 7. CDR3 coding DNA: TGTGCCACCAGTGATCCCGGGACAGACGACAATCAGCCCCAGCATTTT. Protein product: CATSDPGTDDNQPQHF.

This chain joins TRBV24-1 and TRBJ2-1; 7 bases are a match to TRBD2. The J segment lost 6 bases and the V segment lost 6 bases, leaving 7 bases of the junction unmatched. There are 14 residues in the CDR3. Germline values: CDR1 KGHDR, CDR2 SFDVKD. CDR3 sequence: CATSTGGPPNEQFF. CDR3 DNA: TGTGCCACCAGTACGGGAGGCCCCCCCAATGAGCAGTTCTTC.